Below, 20 T cell receptor beta chains from the same sample are listed, as sequenced in a study of T cell responses to AZD1222 COVID-19 vaccine. TCRdb keeps only in-frame clones here, not all; method: immunoSEQ multiplex PCR. The table shows 100,000 to 130,000 clones, with 90% to 95% occurring only once. Material: peripheral blood, obtained 28 days after the second AZD1222 dose. These receptors were obtained from an adult who received the AZD1222 COVID-19 vaccine.

The rearrangement joins TRBV4-1 to TRBJ2-7; possibly TRBD1 for D (6 bases). V was trimmed by 0 bases and J by 6 bases, leaving 18 bases between them. The CDR3 contains 16 residues. Germline CDR1 is MGHRA and CDR2 is YSYEKL. The CDR3 loop reads CASSQDRTVRIREQYF. CDR3 nucleotides: TGCGCCAGCAGCCAAGATAGGACAGTAAGGATCCGCGAGCAGTACTTC.

V usage is TRBV5-4 and J usage is TRBJ2-7; TRBD2 matches 10 bases. The CDR3 consists of 15 residues. V dropped 0 bases and J dropped 9; count of bases not matched to a gene: 9. Germline CDR1 SGHNT, CDR2 YYREEE (reference sequence). Here the CDR3 DNA reads TGTGCCAGCAGCTTGGTGGCGAGCGGGAGGGCCGGGCAGTACTTC. Protein product: CASSLVASGRAGQYF.

V and J are TRBV7-9 and TRBJ2-7; D uncertain. V was pared by 5 bases and J by 4 bases, with 6 bases between. The V gene's germline CDR1 is SEHNR and CDR2 FQNEAQ (reference sequence). The CDR3 sequence is 11 residues long. The CDR3 loop is CASSRSYEQYF. The CDR3 bases are TGTGCCAGCAGCCGTTCGTACGAGCAGTACTTC. Full variable domain (outside the CDR3, taken from reference TRBV7-9 and TRBJ2-7): DTGVSQNPRHKITKRGQNVTFRCDPISEHNRLYWYRQTLGQGPEFLTYFQNEAQLEKSRLLSDRFSAERPKGSFSTLEIQRTEQGDSAMYLCASSRSYEQYFGPGTRLTVT.

This rearrangement joins TRBV28 to TRBJ1-2; 7 nucleotides line up with TRBD1. Germline CDR1 and CDR2: MDHEN and SYDVKM. The CDR3 has 15 amino acids. With 8 bases clipped from V and 2 bases from J, the junction kept 11 bases outside the gene matches. The chain's CDR3 is CASQVRGTANYGYTF. CDR3 in DNA: TGTGCCAGCCAAGTCAGAGGGACAGCAAACTATGGCTACACCTTC.

This clone was recorded once. The chain recombines TRBV27 with TRBJ1-4; D is unclear. This CDR3 is 15 amino acids long. CDR1 MNHEY and CDR2 SMNVEV come from the germline V gene (reference sequence). The V end was cut by 5 bases, the J end by 0 bases, with 10 bases between. The CDR3 loop reads CASSALGTTNEKLFF. CDR3 DNA sequence: TGTGCCAGCAGTGCCCTCGGAACAACTAATGAAAAACTGTTTTTT.

The genes are TRBV4-3 and TRBJ1-2, with D possibly matching TRBD1 (5 bases). The germline gives CDR1 LGHNA, CDR2 YSLEER. V was cut by 0 bases and J by 4 bases, with 15 bases left in between. This CDR3 comprises 16 residues. CDR3 amino acids: CASSQDPAGLTYGYTF. Here the CDR3 DNA reads TGCGCCAGCAGCCAAGATCCGGCGGGGCTAACCTATGGCTACACCTTC.

The chain joins TRBV27 to TRBJ2-7; possible D gene TRBD2, 6 bases. Germline V CDR1 and CDR2: MNHEY, SMNVEV (reference sequence). The CDR3 totals 12 residues. Trimming removed 6 bases at V and 4 bases at J, with 10 bases between. The CDR3 DNA is TGTGCCAGCAGCCGCGGGGCATACGAGCAGTACTTC. It yields the protein CASSRGAYEQYF.

This chain uses TRBV15 with TRBJ2-2; 8 bases are shared with TRBD2. Germline assignment: CDR1 LNHNV and CDR2 YYDKDF (reference sequence). The V and J ends lost 1 base and 9 bases, in that order; junction bases with no gene match: 16. The CDR3 extends over 18 amino acids. This chain's CDR3 is CATSRGPGTRASERELFF. CDR3 DNA: TGTGCCACCAGCAGAGGTCCTGGGACTAGGGCCTCCGAGCGGGAGCTGTTTTTT.

Only one count was recorded for this clone. The V gene is TRBV27, the J gene TRBJ2-1; TRBD1 agrees at 9 bases. J gave up 10 bases and V 6 bases, and 13 bases lay outside the gene matches. The CDR3 extends over 15 amino acids. CDR1 and CDR2 (germline): MNHEY, SMNVEV (reference sequence). The CDR3 sequence: CASSDGTGLREEQFF. CDR3 nucleotides: TGTGCCAGCAGCGATGGGACAGGGTTGAGGGAGGAGCAGTTCTTC.

The V call is TRBV6-9, the J call TRBJ1-5; D uncertain. Per the germline V gene, CDR1 is MNHGY and CDR2 is SVAAGI. V was clipped by 2 bases and J by 2 bases, with 13 bases between them. The CDR3 has 16 residues. In DNA, the CDR3 is TGTGCCAGCAGTTATGGCCGGGGTTTGGGCAATCAGCCCCAGCATTTT. As protein: CASSYGRGLGNQPQHF.

This chain uses TRBV9 with TRBJ1-1; D unclear. This CDR3 is 14 amino acids long. Trimming stripped 1 base from V and 4 bases from J, with 11 bases between. The germline CDR1 and CDR2 sequences are SGDLS and YYNGEE. The CDR3 region is CASSVKEKGTEAFF. The CDR3 DNA reads TGTGCCAGCAGCGTAAAAGAGAAAGGCACTGAAGCTTTCTTT. Based on the CDR3 plus reference TRBV9 and TRBJ1-1, the full variable domain is DSGVTQTPKHLITATGQRVTLRCSPRSGDLSVYWYQQSLDQGLQFLIQYYNGEERAKGNILERFSAQQFPDLHSELNLSSLELGDSALYFCASSVKEKGTEAFFGQGTRLTVV.

This clone was seen a handful of times. This chain uses TRBV19 with TRBJ2-1; 7 bases line up with TRBD1. V lost 8 bases to trimming and J lost 6 bases; unmatched junction nucleotides: 13. CDR1 and CDR2 (germline): LNHDA, SQIVND (reference sequence). CDR3 size: 15 residues. CDR3 in amino acids: CASRADRVGSNEQFF. The CDR3 DNA reads TGTGCCAGTCGAGCCGACAGGGTGGGAAGCAATGAGCAGTTCTTC.

This sequence joins TRBV9 and TRBJ2-2, with 8 bases fitting TRBD2. There are 14 residues in the CDR3. Germline trimming cut 4 bases from V and 4 bases from J; bases unmatched to any gene: 3. The germline V gene encodes CDR1 SGDLS and CDR2 YYNGEE. CDR3 nucleotide sequence: TGTGCCAGCAGCATCAGCGGGAGCACCGGGGAGCTGTTTTTT. Protein product: CASSISGSTGELFF.

The V call is TRBV27, the J call TRBJ1-3; no firm D call. CDR1 MNHEY and CDR2 SMNVEV come from the germline V gene (reference sequence). The CDR3 spans 15 residues. Trimming removed 2 bases from V and 0 bases from J, with 8 bases in between. For the CDR3, the DNA is TGTGCCAGCAGTTTACTGGGCTCCTCTGGAAACACCATATATTTT. Its translation is CASSLLGSSGNTIYF.

This clone occurred a few times. The chain recombines TRBV20-1 with TRBJ1-2, with 7 bases lining up with TRBD1. Trimming at V came to 6 bases and at J to 3 bases, leaving 13 bases not matched to a gene. CDR1 is DFQATT and CDR2 is SNEGSKA in the germline V gene (reference sequence). This CDR3 is built from 15 residues. The CDR3 loop reads CSASLAGRGDYGYTF. In DNA form, the CDR3 reads TGCAGTGCCAGTCTAGCGGGCAGGGGGGACTATGGCTACACCTTC.

The chain couples TRBV20-1 to TRBJ2-3, with no clear D. Trimming took 3 bases from V and 6 from J, leaving 7 bases between them. This CDR3 region has 11 residues. The germline V gene has CDR1 DFQATT and CDR2 SNEGSKA (reference sequence). The CDR3 is CSASFEDTQYF. The CDR3 DNA sequence: TGCAGTGCTAGTTTTGAGGATACGCAGTATTTT.

The chain uses TRBV28 and TRBJ1-1; possible D gene TRBD1, 6 bases. This CDR3 contains 14 residues. The germline gives CDR1 MDHEN, CDR2 SYDVKM. V lost 5 bases and J lost 0, with 10 bases in between. Here the CDR3 DNA reads TGTGCCAGCAGTCGACAGGACCTGAACACTGAAGCTTTCTTT. This gives the protein CASSRQDLNTEAFF.

This clone was picked up one time. V and J are TRBV5-4 and TRBJ1-6; maybe TRBD1 (5 bases). The CDR3 covers 16 residues. Trimming removed 1 base from V and 6 bases from J, with 14 bases in between. The V gene's germline CDR1 is SGHNT and CDR2 YYREEE (reference sequence). This CDR3 reads CASSLRQGWINSPLHF. The CDR3 DNA sequence: TGTGCCAGCAGCTTGCGTCAGGGTTGGATTAATTCACCCCTCCACTTT. The full variable domain, in which reference TRBV5-4 and TRBJ1-6 provide the parts outside the CDR3, is ETGVTQSPTHLIKTRGQQVTLRCSSQSGHNTVSWYQQALGQGPQFIFQYYREEENGRGNFPPRFSGLQFPNYSSELNVNALELDDSALYLCASSLRQGWINSPLHFGNGTRLTVT.

This clone has only one observation. The V gene is TRBV27, the J gene TRBJ1-2; 8 bases are shared with TRBD1. The CDR3 totals 15 residues. J was trimmed by 7 bases and V by 3 bases; bases with no gene match: 10. Looked up from germline, CDR1 is MNHEY and CDR2 is SMNVEV (reference sequence). The CDR3 nucleotides read TGTGCCAGCAGTTTTGGGACAGGAAGGGTCCGTGGCTACACCTTC. This encodes CASSFGTGRVRGYTF.

The chain has TRBV12-3 or TRBV12-4 and TRBJ2-1; TRBD2 is a possible D gene (5 bases). The CDR3 is 13 amino acids. V was cut by 7 bases and J by 6 bases, with 13 bases left in between. In DNA, the CDR3 is TGTGCCAGCACCCTAGTGGCGGGCAATGAGCAGTTCTTC. It translates to CASTLVAGNEQFF.